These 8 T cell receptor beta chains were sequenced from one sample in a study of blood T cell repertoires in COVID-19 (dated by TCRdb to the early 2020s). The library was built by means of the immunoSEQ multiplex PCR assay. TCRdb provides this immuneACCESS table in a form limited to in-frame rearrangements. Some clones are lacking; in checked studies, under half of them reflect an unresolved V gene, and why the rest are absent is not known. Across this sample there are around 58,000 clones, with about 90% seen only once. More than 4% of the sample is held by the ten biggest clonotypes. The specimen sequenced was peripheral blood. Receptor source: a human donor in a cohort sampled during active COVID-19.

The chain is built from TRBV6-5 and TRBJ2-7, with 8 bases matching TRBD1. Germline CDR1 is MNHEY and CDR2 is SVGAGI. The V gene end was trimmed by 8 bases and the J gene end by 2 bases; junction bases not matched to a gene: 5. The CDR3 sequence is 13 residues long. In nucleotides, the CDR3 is TGTGCCAGCGGACGACAGGGGACCTACGAGCAGTACTTC. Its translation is CASGRQGTYEQYF.

The CDR3, as DNA: TGTGCCACCAGTGATCGGGACAGGGGGCGAGAGACCCAGTACTTC. Protein sequence: CATSDRDRGRETQYF. The chain uses TRBV24-1 and TRBJ2-5; the match to TRBD1 covers 12 bases. CDR1 and CDR2 (germline): KGHDR, SFDVKD. CDR3 length equals 15 residues. The junction had 2 bases not matched to a gene; V was cut back by 3 bases and J by 4 bases.

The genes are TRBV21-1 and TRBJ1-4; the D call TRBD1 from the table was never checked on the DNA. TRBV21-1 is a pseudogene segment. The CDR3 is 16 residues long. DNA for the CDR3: TGTGCCAGCAGCACCCGGACAGGGACCACTAATGAAAAACTGTTTTTT. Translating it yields CASSTRTGTTNEKLFF.

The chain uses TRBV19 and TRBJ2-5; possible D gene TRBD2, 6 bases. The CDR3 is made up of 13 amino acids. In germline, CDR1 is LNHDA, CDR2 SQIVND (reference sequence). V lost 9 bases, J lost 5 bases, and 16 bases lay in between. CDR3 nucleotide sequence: TGTGCCAGCCGGGACTCGAACGTTGAGACCCAGTACTTC. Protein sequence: CASRDSNVETQYF.

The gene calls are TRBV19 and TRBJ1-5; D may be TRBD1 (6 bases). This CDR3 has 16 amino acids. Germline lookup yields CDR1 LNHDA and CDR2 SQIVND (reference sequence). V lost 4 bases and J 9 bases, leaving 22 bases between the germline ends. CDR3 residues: CASSTPSRGANTPQHF. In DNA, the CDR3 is TGTGCCAGTAGTACCCCTAGTCGGGGGGCGAATACGCCCCAGCATTTT.

CDR3 nucleotide sequence: TGTGCCAGCAGCTTAGTCCTAGCGGGGGGGCAAGAGACCCAGTACTTC. It translates to CASSLVLAGGQETQYF. The chain joins TRBV7-9 to TRBJ2-5; TRBD2 matches at 12 bases. Trimming removed 1 base from V and 2 bases from J; junction bases left unmatched: 2. The CDR3 totals 16 residues. Germline V gene data show CDR1 as SEHNR and CDR2 as FQNEAQ (reference sequence).

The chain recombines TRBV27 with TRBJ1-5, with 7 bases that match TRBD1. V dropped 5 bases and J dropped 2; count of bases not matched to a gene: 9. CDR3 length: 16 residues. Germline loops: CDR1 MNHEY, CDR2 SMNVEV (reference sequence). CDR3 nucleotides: TGTGCCAGCAGTCTGGGACAGCCATCCGGCAATCAGCCCCAGCATTTT. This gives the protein CASSLGQPSGNQPQHF.

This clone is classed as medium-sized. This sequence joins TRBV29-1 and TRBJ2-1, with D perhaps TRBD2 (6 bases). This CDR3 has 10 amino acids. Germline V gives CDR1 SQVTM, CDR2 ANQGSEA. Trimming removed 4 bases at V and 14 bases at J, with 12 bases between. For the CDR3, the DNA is TGCAGCGTTGCGCGGGACTTCGAGTTCTTC. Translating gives CSVARDFEFF.